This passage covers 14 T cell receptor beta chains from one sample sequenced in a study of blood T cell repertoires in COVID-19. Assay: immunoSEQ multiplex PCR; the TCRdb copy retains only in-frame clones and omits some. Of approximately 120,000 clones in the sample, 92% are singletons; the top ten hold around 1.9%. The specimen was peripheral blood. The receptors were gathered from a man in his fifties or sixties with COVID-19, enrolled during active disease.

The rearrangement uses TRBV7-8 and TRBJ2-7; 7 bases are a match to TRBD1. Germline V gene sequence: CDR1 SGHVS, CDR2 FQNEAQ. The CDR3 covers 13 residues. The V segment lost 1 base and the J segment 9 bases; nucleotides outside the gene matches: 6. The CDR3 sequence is CASSLETGSAQYV. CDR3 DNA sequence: TGTGCCAGCAGCTTAGAGACAGGGTCAGCGCAGTACGTC.

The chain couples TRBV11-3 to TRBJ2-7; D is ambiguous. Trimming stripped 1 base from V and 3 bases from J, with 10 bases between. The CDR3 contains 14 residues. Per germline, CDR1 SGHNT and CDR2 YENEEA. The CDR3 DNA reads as TGTGCCAGCAGCTTAGCGCGTGCCGGCTACGAGCAGTACTTC. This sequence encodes CASSLARAGYEQYF.

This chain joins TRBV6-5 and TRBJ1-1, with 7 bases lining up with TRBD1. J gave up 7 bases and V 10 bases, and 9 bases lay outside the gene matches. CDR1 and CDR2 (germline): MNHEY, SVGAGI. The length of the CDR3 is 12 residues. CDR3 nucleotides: TGTGCCACCAAACAGGGGATAGGTGAAGCTTTCTTT. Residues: CATKQGIGEAFF.

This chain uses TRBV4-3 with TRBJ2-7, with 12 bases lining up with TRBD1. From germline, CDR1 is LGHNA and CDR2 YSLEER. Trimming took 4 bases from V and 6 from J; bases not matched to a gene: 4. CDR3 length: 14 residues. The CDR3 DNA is TGCGCCAGCAGCCTGGGGACAGGGGGCGCCGAGCAGTACTTC. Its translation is CASSLGTGGAEQYF.

CDR3 sequence: CASSQVGNEAFF. The CDR3 nucleotides are TGTGCCAGCAGCCAAGTGGGCAATGAAGCTTTCTTT. This chain uses TRBV3-1 (or the pseudogene TRBV3-2) with TRBJ1-1; D is unclear. This CDR3 is built from 12 residues. Germline-derived CDR1 and CDR2 are LGHDT and YNNKEL (reference sequence). Deletions cut 1 base from V and 7 bases from J, with 7 bases between.

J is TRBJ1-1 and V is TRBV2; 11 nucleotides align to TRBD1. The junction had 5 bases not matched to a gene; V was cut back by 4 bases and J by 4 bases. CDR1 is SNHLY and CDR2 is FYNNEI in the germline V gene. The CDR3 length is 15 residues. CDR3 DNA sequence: TGTGCCAGCAGTGTTACCGGGACAGGGGGCACTGAAGCTTTCTTT. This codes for CASSVTGTGGTEAFF.

Here the CDR3 reads CASSVLAGPETQYF. CDR3 bases: TGTGCCAGCAGCGTCCTCGCGGGACCAGAGACCCAGTACTTC. The rearrangement links TRBV6-5 to TRBJ2-5; tentative D call: TRBD2 (6 bases). Germline-derived CDR1 and CDR2 are MNHEY and SVGAGI. The V end lost 6 bases, the J end lost 4 bases, and 15 bases lay between the germline ends. The CDR3 covers 14 residues.

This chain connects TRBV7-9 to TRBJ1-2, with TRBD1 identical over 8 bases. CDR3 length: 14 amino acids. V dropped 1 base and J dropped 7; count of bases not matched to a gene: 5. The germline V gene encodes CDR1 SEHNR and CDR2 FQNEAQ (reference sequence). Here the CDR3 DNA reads TGTGCCAGCAGCTTAGGAGGACAGGGTTCTGGCTACACCTTC. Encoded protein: CASSLGGQGSGYTF.

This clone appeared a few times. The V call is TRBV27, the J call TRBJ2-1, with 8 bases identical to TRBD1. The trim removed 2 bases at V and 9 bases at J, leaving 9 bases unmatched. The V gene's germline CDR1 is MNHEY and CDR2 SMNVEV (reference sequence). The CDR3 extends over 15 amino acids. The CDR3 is CASSLRGQEWGEQFF. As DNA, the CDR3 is TGTGCCAGCAGTTTAAGGGGACAGGAGTGGGGTGAGCAGTTCTTC.

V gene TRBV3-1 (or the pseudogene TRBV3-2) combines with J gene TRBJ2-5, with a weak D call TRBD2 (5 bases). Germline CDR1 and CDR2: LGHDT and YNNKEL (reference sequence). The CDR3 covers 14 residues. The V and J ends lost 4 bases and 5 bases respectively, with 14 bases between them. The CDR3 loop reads CASSLQRGSETQYF. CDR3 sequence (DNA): TGTGCCAGCAGCCTCCAACGGGGTTCGGAGACCCAGTACTTC.

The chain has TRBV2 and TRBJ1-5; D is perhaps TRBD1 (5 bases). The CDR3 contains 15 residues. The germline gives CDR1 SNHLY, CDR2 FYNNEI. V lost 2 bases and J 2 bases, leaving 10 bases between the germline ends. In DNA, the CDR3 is TGTGCCAGCAGTGAACAGGGCGGGGGCAATCAGCCCCAGCATTTT. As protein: CASSEQGGGNQPQHF.

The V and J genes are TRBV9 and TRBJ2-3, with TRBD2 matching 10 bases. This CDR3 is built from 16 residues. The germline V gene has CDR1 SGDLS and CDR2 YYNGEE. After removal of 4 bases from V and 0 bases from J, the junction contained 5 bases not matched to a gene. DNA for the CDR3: TGTGCCAGCAGCACTTCTAGCGGGGGTAGCACAGATACGCAGTATTTT. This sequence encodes CASSTSSGGSTDTQYF.

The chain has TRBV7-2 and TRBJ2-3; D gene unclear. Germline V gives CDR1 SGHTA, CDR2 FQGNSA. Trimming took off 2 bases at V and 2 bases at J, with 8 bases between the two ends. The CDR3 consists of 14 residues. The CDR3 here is CASSLTASTDTQYF. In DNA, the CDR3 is TGTGCCAGCAGCTTAACAGCCTCCACAGATACGCAGTATTTT.

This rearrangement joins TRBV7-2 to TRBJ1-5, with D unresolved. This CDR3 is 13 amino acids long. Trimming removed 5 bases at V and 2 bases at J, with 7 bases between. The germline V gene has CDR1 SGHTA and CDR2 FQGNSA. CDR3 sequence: CASSPGGNQPQHF. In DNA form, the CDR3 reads TGTGCCAGCAGCCCTGGAGGCAATCAGCCCCAGCATTTT.